This TCR beta chain was sequenced during a study of neurological immune-mediated disorders. This clonotype was detected ten times or more. It was by 5'RACE with 10-nucleotide random UMIs that the cDNA was made. In TCRdb, the 5' RACE reads were re-called with MiXCR into one record per CDR3 protein. The sample lists about 22,000 distinct CDR3 sequences, around 9.3% occurring once. The ends were cut back, 6 bases at V and 6 bases at J, with 13 bases in the middle. The CDR3 is 13 amino acids. The TCR sequence derives from a woman aged 55-69 years with HTLV-1-associated myelopathy (HAM/TSP). Sequencing was done on a sample of PBMCs. This chain uses TRBV12-3 or TRBV12-4 with TRBJ2-3; D is perhaps TRBD2 (6 bases). In DNA form, the CDR3 reads TGTGCCAGCAGCTCCGGGACTCGTGATACGCAGTATTTT. Amino acid sequence: CASSSGTRDTQYF.